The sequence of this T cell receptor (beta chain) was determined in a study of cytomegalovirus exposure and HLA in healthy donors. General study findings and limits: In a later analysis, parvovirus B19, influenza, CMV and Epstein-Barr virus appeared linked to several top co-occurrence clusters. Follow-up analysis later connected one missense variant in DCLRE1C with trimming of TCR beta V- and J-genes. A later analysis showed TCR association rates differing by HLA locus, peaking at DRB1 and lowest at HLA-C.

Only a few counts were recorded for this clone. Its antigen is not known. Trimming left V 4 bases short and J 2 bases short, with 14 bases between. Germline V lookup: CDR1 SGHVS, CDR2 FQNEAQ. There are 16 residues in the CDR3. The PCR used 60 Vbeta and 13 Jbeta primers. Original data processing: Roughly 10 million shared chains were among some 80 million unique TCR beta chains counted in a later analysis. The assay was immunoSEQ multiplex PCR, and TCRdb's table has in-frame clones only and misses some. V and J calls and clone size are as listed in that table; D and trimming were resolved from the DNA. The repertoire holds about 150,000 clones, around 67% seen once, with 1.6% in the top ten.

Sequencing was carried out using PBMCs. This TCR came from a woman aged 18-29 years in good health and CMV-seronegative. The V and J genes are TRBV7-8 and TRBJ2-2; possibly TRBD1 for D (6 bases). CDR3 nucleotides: TGTGCCAGCAGCTCCTGGACAGACGATAACACCGGGGAGCTGTTTTTT. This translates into CASSSWTDDNTGELFF. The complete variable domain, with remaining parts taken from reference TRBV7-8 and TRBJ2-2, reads GAGVSQSPRYKVAKRGQDVALRCDPISGHVSLFWYQQALGQGPEFLTYFQNEAQLDKSGLPSDRFFAERPEGSVSTLKIQRTQQEDSAVYLCASSSWTDDNTGELFFGEGSRLTVL.